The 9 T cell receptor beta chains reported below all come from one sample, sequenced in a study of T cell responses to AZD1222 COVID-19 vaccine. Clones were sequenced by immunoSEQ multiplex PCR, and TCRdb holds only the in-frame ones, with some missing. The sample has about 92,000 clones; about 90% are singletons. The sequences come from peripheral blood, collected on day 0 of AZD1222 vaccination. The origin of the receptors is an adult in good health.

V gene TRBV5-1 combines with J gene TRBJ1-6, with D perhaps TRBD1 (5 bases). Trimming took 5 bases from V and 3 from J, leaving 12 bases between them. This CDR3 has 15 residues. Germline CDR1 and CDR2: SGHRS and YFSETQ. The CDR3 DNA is TGCGCCAGCAGGCGCGACAGTGTCTATAATTCACCCCTCCACTTT. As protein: CASRRDSVYNSPLHF.

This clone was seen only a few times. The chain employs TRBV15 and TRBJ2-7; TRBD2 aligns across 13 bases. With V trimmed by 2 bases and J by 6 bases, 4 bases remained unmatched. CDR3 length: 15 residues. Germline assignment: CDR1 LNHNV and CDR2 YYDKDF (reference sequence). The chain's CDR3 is CATSRTSGGASEQYF. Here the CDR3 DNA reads TGTGCCACCAGCAGAACTAGCGGGGGGGCGTCCGAGCAGTACTTC.

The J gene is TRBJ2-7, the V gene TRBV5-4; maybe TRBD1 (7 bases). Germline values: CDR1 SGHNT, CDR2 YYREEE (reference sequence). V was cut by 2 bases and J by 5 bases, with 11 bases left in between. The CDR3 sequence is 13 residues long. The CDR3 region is CASSFRGVHEQYF. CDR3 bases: TGTGCCAGCAGCTTCAGGGGGGTCCACGAGCAGTACTTC.

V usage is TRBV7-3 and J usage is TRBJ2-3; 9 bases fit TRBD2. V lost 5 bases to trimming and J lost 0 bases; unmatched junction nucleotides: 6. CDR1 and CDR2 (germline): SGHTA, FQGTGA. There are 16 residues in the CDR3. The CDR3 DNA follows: TGTGCCAGCAGCGCGGGACTAGCCGCTAGCACAGATACGCAGTATTTT. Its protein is CASSAGLAASTDTQYF.

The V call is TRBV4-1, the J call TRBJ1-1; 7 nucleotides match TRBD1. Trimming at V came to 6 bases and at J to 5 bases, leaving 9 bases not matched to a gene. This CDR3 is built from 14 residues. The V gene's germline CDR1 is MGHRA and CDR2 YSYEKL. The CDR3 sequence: CASRRLQGRTEAFF. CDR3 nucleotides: TGCGCCAGCAGGCGATTACAGGGGCGGACTGAAGCTTTCTTT.

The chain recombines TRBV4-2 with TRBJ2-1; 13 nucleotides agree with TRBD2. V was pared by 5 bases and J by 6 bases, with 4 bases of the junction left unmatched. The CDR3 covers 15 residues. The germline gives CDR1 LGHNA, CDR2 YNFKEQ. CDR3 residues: CASSTGTSGANEQFF. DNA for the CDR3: TGTGCCAGCAGCACAGGGACTAGCGGGGCCAATGAGCAGTTCTTC.

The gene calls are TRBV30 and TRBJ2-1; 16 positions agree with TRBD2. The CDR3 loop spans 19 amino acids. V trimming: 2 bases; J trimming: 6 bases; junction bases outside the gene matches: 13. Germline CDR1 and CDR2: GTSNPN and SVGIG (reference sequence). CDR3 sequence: CAWSPSLGTSGRAINEQFF. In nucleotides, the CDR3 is TGTGCCTGGAGTCCCTCTCTCGGGACTAGCGGGAGGGCGATCAATGAGCAGTTCTTC.

The CDR3 here is CAMGPGARYNEQFF. The CDR3, as DNA: TGTGCCATGGGGCCCGGGGCGAGGTACAATGAGCAGTTCTTC. This chain connects TRBV27 to TRBJ2-1; D is tentatively TRBD1 or TRBD2 (5 bases each). Trimming left V 10 bases short and J 4 bases short, with 17 bases between. CDR1 is MNHEY, CDR2 SMNVEV, per germline (reference sequence). The CDR3 length is 14 residues.

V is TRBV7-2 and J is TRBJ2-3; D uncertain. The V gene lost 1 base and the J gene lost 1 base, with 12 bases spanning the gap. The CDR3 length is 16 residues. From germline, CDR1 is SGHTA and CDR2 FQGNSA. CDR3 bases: TGTGCCAGCAGCTTAGGGGTGTCGGAGCGCACAGATACGCAGTATTTT. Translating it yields CASSLGVSERTDTQYF.